These 25 T cell receptor beta chains share one sample of origin, sequenced in a study of Ad26.COV2.S vaccination and SARS-CoV-2 variants. The assay was immunoSEQ multiplex PCR, and TCRdb's table has in-frame clones only and misses some. The repertoire holds some 480,000 clones, with around 85% as singletons. The sample's treatment: roughly 19 received Ad26.COV2.S at low or high dose, single or two shots; roughly 5 received placebo; per-sample allocation not given. Day 63 after the first vaccine or placebo injection was the time point for sampling. This sample comprised peripheral blood, obtained in a trial of Ad26.COV2.S vaccine versus placebo. These receptors were taken from a person between 18 and 65 years old who received the Ad26.COV2.S COVID-19 vaccine or a placebo.

The chain carries TRBV14 and TRBJ1-2; tentative D call: TRBD1 (5 bases). The CDR3 covers 14 residues. V was cut by 5 bases and J by 5 bases, with 15 bases left in between. Germline assignment: CDR1 SGHDN and CDR2 FVKESK. CDR3: CASSFSQGGYGYTF. The CDR3 DNA reads TGTGCCAGCAGCTTCTCGCAGGGAGGTTATGGCTACACCTTC.

V gene TRBV25-1 combines with J gene TRBJ2-3, with 7 bases that match TRBD1. With 6 bases clipped from V and 1 base from J, the junction kept 4 bases outside the gene matches. Germline-derived CDR1 and CDR2 are MGHDK and SYGVNS. This CDR3 is 14 amino acids long. The CDR3 region has the DNA TGTGCCAGCAGCTCCACAGGGGGCACAGATACGCAGTATTTT. This gives the protein CASSSTGGTDTQYF.

This clone turned up a few times. The chain joins TRBV19 to TRBJ1-2; D is possibly TRBD1 (5 bases). Germline V gives CDR1 LNHDA, CDR2 SQIVND (reference sequence). Between the trimmed V and J ends, which lost 10 bases and 1 base, there was a span of 25 bases. The length of the CDR3 is 17 residues. CDR3 nucleotides: TGTGCCACTTCTATGGGGACCGATGAAAACTTTAACTATGGCTACACCTTC. Its protein product is CATSMGTDENFNYGYTF.

This sequence joins TRBV6-5 and TRBJ1-1; the D is unclear. This CDR3 has 14 residues. CDR1 and CDR2 (germline): MNHEY, SVGAGI. V lost 4 bases to trimming and J lost 1 base, with 10 bases between them. The CDR3 DNA sequence: TGTGCCAGCAGTTTAGAACGTTGGAACACTGAAGCTTTCTTT. Amino acid sequence: CASSLERWNTEAFF.

The CDR3: CASSSTGVIYEQYF. In DNA form, the CDR3 reads TGTGCCAGCAGCTCGACAGGGGTGATCTACGAGCAGTACTTC. The gene calls are TRBV7-9 and TRBJ2-7, with TRBD1 identical over 8 bases. Germline V gene sequence: CDR1 SEHNR, CDR2 FQNEAQ (reference sequence). The CDR3 extends over 14 amino acids. J was trimmed by 3 bases and V by 4 bases; bases with no gene match: 5.

The J gene is TRBJ2-7, the V gene TRBV5-6; no clear D gene. The germline gives CDR1 SGHDT, CDR2 YYEEEE. V lost 4 bases and J lost 3, with 14 bases in between. This CDR3 comprises 14 residues. The CDR3 DNA follows: TGTGCCAGCAGCGTTGGGTCTCGAGTCTACGAGCAGTACTTC. Protein product: CASSVGSRVYEQYF.

V is TRBV14 and J is TRBJ1-2; D is uncertain. The CDR3 has 12 residues. V was trimmed by 4 bases and J by 8 bases, leaving 11 bases between them. Germline CDR1 and CDR2: SGHDN and FVKESK. The CDR3 sequence is CASSPGPGGYTF. The CDR3 DNA reads as TGTGCCAGCAGCCCCGGGCCTGGAGGCTACACCTTC. The full variable domain, completed using reference TRBV14 and TRBJ1-2, is EAGVTQFPSHSVIEKGQTVTLRCDPISGHDNLYWYRRVMGKEIKFLLHFVKESKQDESGMPNNRFLAERTGGTYSTLKVQPAELEDSGVYFCASSPGPGGYTFGSGTRLTVV.

V gene TRBV4-2 combines with J gene TRBJ1-2; no clear D gene. CDR1 and CDR2 (germline): LGHNA, YNFKEQ. The CDR3 runs 13 residues. V lost 0 bases and J 6 bases, leaving 8 bases between the germline ends. The CDR3 reads CASSQDLGDGYTF. The CDR3 nucleotides read TGTGCCAGCAGCCAAGATCTTGGAGATGGCTACACCTTC.

V gene TRBV5-5 combines with J gene TRBJ1-1; a weak D match, TRBD1 (5 bases). The CDR3 consists of 12 residues. The V end was cut by 3 bases, the J end by 7 bases, with 10 bases between. CDR1 is SGHKS, CDR2 YYEKEE, per germline (reference sequence). CDR3 nucleotide sequence: TGTGCCAGCAGCTCTGGGGGGGTTGAAGCTTTCTTT. Translation: CASSSGGVEAFF.

This clone was seen many times. The V and J genes are TRBV11-2 and TRBJ2-7, with TRBD2 matching 10 bases. This CDR3 spans 16 amino acids. Germline loops: CDR1 SGHAT, CDR2 FQNNGV. The junction had 10 bases not matched to a gene; V was cut back by 4 bases and J by 4 bases. CDR3 nucleotide sequence: TGTGCCAGCAGCTCCCGGGACCTAGCGGGAGTGTACGAGCAGTACTTC. It codes for CASSSRDLAGVYEQYF.

The genes are TRBV19 and TRBJ1-1; D is perhaps TRBD1 (5 bases). Trimming took off 6 bases at V and 5 bases at J, with 16 bases between the two ends. The CDR3 extends over 14 amino acids. Germline CDR1 LNHDA, CDR2 SQIVND (reference sequence). DNA for the CDR3: TGTGCCAGTAGCCCGGGACTGAAGAATACTGAAGCTTTCTTT. Translated, it gives CASSPGLKNTEAFF.

V usage is TRBV25-1 and J usage is TRBJ2-2, with 9 positions matching TRBD1. Germline loops: CDR1 MGHDK, CDR2 SYGVNS. The V and J ends lost 4 bases and 5 bases, in that order; junction bases with no gene match: 2. This CDR3 has 14 residues. DNA for the CDR3: TGTGCCAGCAGTGGGGACAGGGCGACCGGGGAGCTGTTTTTT. Its translation: CASSGDRATGELFF. The whole variable domain, filled in from reference TRBV25-1 and TRBJ2-2, reads EADIYQTPRYLVIGTGKKITLECSQTMGHDKMYWYQQDPGMELHLIHYSYGVNSTEKGDLSSESTVSRIRTEHFPLTLESARPSHTSQYLCASSGDRATGELFFGEGSRLTVL.

The V and J genes are TRBV16 and TRBJ1-5; D unclear. The length of the CDR3 is 14 residues. Trimming removed 2 bases from V and 6 bases from J, with 11 bases in between. Germline-derived CDR1 and CDR2 are KGHSY and FQNENV. This chain's CDR3 is CASSQALWGQPQHF. The CDR3 region has the DNA TGTGCCAGCAGCCAAGCCCTCTGGGGTCAGCCCCAGCATTTT.

V usage is TRBV30 and J usage is TRBJ1-4; 8 bases match TRBD1. The V gene's germline CDR1 is GTSNPN and CDR2 SVGIG (reference sequence). The CDR3 contains 13 residues. Trimming at V came to 0 bases and at J to 8 bases, leaving 2 bases not matched to a gene. The CDR3 loop reads CAWSVGDREKLFF. The DNA of the CDR3 is TGTGCCTGGAGTGTGGGGGACAGGGAAAAACTGTTTTTT.

The gene calls are TRBV10-2 and TRBJ1-2, with 8 bases matching TRBD1. The CDR3 is 15 residues long. Germline CDR1 and CDR2: WSHSY and SAAADI. J gave up 8 bases and V 2 bases, and 10 bases lay outside the gene matches. The CDR3 nucleotides are TGCGCCAGCAGTGAGATTCCCCGGACAGGGCGAGGCTACACCTTC. It encodes CASSEIPRTGRGYTF.

The chain is built from TRBV28 and TRBJ2-1; TRBD2 aligns across 8 bases. The CDR3 totals 15 residues. The V segment lost 5 bases and the J segment 0 bases; nucleotides outside the gene matches: 3. Germline V gene lookup returns CDR1 MDHEN and CDR2 SYDVKM. The CDR3, as DNA: TGTGCCAGCAGTCGACTAGCGAGCTCCTACAATGAGCAGTTCTTC. It encodes CASSRLASSYNEQFF.

This clone was picked up one time. The chain employs TRBV18 and TRBJ2-7; maybe TRBD2 (6 bases). The germline V and J ends were trimmed by 5 bases and 0 bases, with 11 bases remaining between them. Per the germline V gene, CDR1 is KGHSH and CDR2 is LQKENI. The CDR3 is 14 amino acids. This CDR3 is CASSKGGPSYEQYF. CDR3 sequence (DNA): TGTGCCAGCTCAAAGGGAGGCCCCTCCTACGAGCAGTACTTC.

V and J are TRBV6-6 and TRBJ2-7, with D tentatively TRBD2 (5 bases). Per germline, CDR1 MNHNY and CDR2 SVGAGI (reference sequence). Between the trimmed V and J ends, which lost 3 bases and 2 bases, there was a span of 11 bases. The CDR3 runs to 14 residues. The CDR3 spells CASSYSRGPYEQYF. CDR3 DNA: TGTGCCAGCAGTTATTCTCGGGGTCCCTACGAGCAGTACTTC.

V gene TRBV28 combines with J gene TRBJ1-1; D is uncertain. Germline CDR1 is MDHEN and CDR2 is SYDVKM. The CDR3 extends over 14 amino acids. Trimming pared 3 bases from V and 0 bases from J, leaving 8 bases between. The DNA for the CDR3 is TGTGCCAGCAGTTTCGCAGCCGTGAACACTGAAGCTTTCTTT. Amino acid sequence: CASSFAAVNTEAFF.

The chain employs TRBV19 and TRBJ2-2; the D is unclear. The CDR3 loop spans 11 amino acids. CDR1 LNHDA and CDR2 SQIVND come from the germline V gene (reference sequence). Trimming took 7 bases from V and 7 from J, leaving 7 bases between them. In DNA form, the CDR3 reads TGTGCCAGTAACCGGTACGGGGAGCTGTTTTTT. It codes for CASNRYGELFF.

The chain joins TRBV21-1 to TRBJ1-6; the DNA was not compared with TRBD1, the D call given in the table. TRBV21-1 is marked as a pseudogene. The length of the CDR3 is 11 residues. CDR3: CASSKAQTLHF. CDR3 coding DNA: TGTGCCAGCAGCAAAGCCCAAACCCTCCACTTT.

The V and J genes are TRBV29-1 and TRBJ2-7; possibly TRBD1 for D (5 bases). CDR3 length: 13 amino acids. The V end lost 0 bases, the J end lost 4 bases, and 10 bases lay between the germline ends. Germline CDR1 reads SQVTM; CDR2 reads ANQGSEA. The CDR3: CSVEDRVPYEQYF. In nucleotides, the CDR3 is TGCAGCGTTGAAGACAGGGTCCCGTACGAGCAGTACTTC.

The chain couples TRBV9 to TRBJ2-1, with unresolved D. V lost 3 bases to trimming and J lost 10 bases, with 20 bases between them. This CDR3 region has 15 residues. Per the germline V gene, CDR1 is SGDLS and CDR2 is YYNGEE. The CDR3 spells CASSGDILPLEEQFF. CDR3 nucleotide sequence: TGTGCCAGCAGCGGAGACATACTCCCCTTGGAGGAGCAGTTCTTC.

V gene TRBV12-3 or TRBV12-4 combines with J gene TRBJ1-1; 7 bases align to TRBD1. CDR3 length equals 13 residues. V shed 7 bases and J 7 bases; nucleotides not matched to a gene: 9. The DNA for the CDR3 is TGTGCCAGCACCGAGGGACAGAGAAATGAAGCTTTCTTT. Translated, it gives CASTEGQRNEAFF.

Only one count was recorded for this clone. The DNA for the CDR3 is TGCGCCAGCAGCTCGGGATACGAGCAGTACTTC. Its translation is CASSSGYEQYF. The chain couples TRBV5-1 to TRBJ2-7; D might be TRBD2 (5 bases). V lost 3 bases and J lost 4, with 5 bases in between. Germline V CDR1 and CDR2: SGHRS, YFSETQ. The CDR3 runs to 11 residues.